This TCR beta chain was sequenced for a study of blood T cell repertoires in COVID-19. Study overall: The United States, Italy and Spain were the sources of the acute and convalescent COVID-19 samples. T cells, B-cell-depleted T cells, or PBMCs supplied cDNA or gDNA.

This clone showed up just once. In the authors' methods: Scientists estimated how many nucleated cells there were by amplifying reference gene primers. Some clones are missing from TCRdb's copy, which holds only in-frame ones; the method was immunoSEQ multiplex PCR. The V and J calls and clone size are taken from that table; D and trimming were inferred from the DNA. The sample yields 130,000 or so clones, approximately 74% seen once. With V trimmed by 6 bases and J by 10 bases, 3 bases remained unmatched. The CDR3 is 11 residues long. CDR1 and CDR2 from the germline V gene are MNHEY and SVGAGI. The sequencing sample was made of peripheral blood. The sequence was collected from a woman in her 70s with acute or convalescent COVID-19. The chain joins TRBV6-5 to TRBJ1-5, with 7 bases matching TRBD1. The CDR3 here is CASSSGGPQHF. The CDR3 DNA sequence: TGTGCCAGCAGCTCAGGGGGACCCCAGCATTTT.